Following are 9 T cell receptor beta chains from one sample sequenced in a study of control samples from healthy donors and cancer patients. Clones were read by immunoSEQ multiplex PCR, and TCRdb kept only the in-frame ones, dropping some. The sample includes 75,000 to 90,000 clones, more than 70% of them seen just once. Specimen: blood. The receptors shown here come from a woman between 35 and 50 years old in good health.

The rearrangement uses TRBV4-3 and TRBJ2-3, with D perhaps matching TRBD1 or TRBD2 (5 bases each). V was shortened by 0 bases and J by 1 base, with 14 bases between the two germline ends. The V gene's germline CDR1 is LGHNA and CDR2 YSLEER. The CDR3 contains 17 residues. CDR3 protein: CASSQEKAGARTDTQYF. The DNA for the CDR3 is TGCGCCAGCAGCCAAGAAAAAGCCGGGGCGCGCACAGATACGCAGTATTTT.

V usage is TRBV19 and J usage is TRBJ2-2, with 7 bases lining up with TRBD1. V trimming: 6 bases; J trimming: 6 bases; junction bases outside the gene matches: 16. Looked up from germline, CDR1 is LNHDA and CDR2 is SQIVND (reference sequence). The length of the CDR3 is 17 residues. In DNA form, the CDR3 reads TGTGCCAGTAGCTCTGCGACCGGGACAGTCCTCCCCGGGGAGCTGTTTTTT. Translated: CASSSATGTVLPGELFF.

The chain joins TRBV5-1 to TRBJ2-5; 7 bases line up with TRBD1. V shed 7 bases, J shed 11 bases, and the junction held 17 bases outside the gene matches. The germline CDR1 and CDR2 sequences are SGHRS and YFSETQ. CDR3 size: 14 residues. The CDR3 reads CASRAGTVEVGQYF. In DNA, the CDR3 is TGCGCCAGCCGCGCCGGGACAGTGGAGGTCGGGCAGTACTTC.

The V call is TRBV7-2, the J call TRBJ1-5, with 7 nucleotides matching TRBD1. The CDR3 length is 16 residues. Trimming at V came to 2 bases and at J to 1 base, leaving 5 bases not matched to a gene. Germline CDR1 reads SGHTA; CDR2 reads FQGNSA. The CDR3 region is CASSLKGANSNQPQHF. In nucleotides, the CDR3 is TGTGCCAGCAGCTTAAAGGGGGCGAACAGCAATCAGCCCCAGCATTTT.

This rearrangement joins TRBV18 to TRBJ2-1, with a weak D call TRBD2 (6 bases). Germline loops: CDR1 KGHSH, CDR2 LQKENI. The CDR3 runs to 15 residues. Trimming shortened V by 2 bases and J by 0 bases, and 8 bases separated the two germline ends. Here the CDR3 DNA reads TGTGCCAGCTCACCAGCCGGGAGCTCCTACAATGAGCAGTTCTTC. The encoded protein is CASSPAGSSYNEQFF.

The rearrangement joins TRBV6-2 or TRBV6-3 to TRBJ1-6; D is undetermined. Germline V gene lookup returns CDR1 MNHEY and CDR2 SVGEGT. V lost 2 bases to trimming and J lost 15 bases, with 14 bases between them. The CDR3 runs to 13 residues. CDR3 residues: CASSYTGYSSLHF. The DNA for the CDR3 is TGTGCCAGCAGTTACACGGGGTATTCAAGCCTCCACTTT.

The gene calls are TRBV21-1 and TRBJ2-7; the DNA was not compared with TRBD2, the D call given in the table. TRBV21-1 is a pseudogene locus. There are 14 residues in the CDR3. The chain's CDR3 is CASSKLAGLWGQYF. The CDR3 nucleotides read TGTGCCAGCAGCAAACTAGCGGGCCTTTGGGGGCAGTACTTC.

The chain couples TRBV14 to TRBJ1-3, with D possibly TRBD1 on 5 matching bases. This CDR3 contains 15 residues. CDR1 is SGHDN and CDR2 is FVKESK in the germline V gene. V gave up 4 bases and J gave up 0 bases, with 10 bases separating them. CDR3 sequence (DNA): TGTGCCAGCAGCCGGGACCGAAGCTCTGGAAACACCATATATTTT. Translating gives CASSRDRSSGNTIYF.

As concerns this clone: At one end, the junction sequence differs from germline, possibly due to a read error. The V and J genes are TRBV29-1 and TRBJ2-7, with 9 bases lining up with TRBD1. Per germline, CDR1 SQVTM and CDR2 ANQGSEA. The CDR3 loop spans 12 amino acids. CDR3 region: CIPGQGLYEQYF. The CDR3 region has the DNA TGTATACCGGGACAGGGCCTCTACGAGCAGTACTTC.